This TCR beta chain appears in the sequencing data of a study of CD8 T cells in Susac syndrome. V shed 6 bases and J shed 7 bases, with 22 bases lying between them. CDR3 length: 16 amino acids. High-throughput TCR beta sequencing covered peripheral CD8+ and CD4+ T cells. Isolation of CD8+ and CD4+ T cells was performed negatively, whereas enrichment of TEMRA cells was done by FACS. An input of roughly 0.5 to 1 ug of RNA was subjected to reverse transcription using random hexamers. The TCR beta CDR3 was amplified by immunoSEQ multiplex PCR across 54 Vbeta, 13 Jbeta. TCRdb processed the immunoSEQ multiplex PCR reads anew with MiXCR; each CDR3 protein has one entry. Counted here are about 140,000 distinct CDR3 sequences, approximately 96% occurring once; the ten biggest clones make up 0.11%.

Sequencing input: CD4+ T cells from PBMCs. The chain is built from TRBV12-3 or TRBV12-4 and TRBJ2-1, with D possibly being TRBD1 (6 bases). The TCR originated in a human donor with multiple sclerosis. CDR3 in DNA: TGTGCCAGCAGCCGGATGACGACAGGCACGCCAAATGAGCAGTTCTTC. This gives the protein CASSRMTTGTPNEQFF.